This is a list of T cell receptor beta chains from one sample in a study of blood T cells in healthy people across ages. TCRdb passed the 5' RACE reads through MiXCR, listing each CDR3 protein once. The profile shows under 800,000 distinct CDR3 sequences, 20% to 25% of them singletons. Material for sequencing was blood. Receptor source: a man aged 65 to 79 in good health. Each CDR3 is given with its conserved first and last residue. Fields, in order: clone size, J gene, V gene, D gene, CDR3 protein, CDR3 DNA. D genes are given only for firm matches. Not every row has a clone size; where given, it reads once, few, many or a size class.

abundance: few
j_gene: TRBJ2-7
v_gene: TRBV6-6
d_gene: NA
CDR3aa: CASSYPRTETYEQYF
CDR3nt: TGTGCCAGCAGTTACCCTAGGACGGAAACCTACGAGCAGTACTTC

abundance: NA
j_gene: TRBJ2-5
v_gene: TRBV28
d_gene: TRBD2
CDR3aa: CASSLGGRAFGETQYF
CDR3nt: TGTGCCAGCAGTTTAGGCGGGAGGGCCTTCGGAGAGACCCAGTACTTC

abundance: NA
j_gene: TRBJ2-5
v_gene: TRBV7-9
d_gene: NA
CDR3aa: CASSLTGHGQETQYF
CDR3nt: TGTGCCAGCAGCTTAACGGGACACGGCCAAGAGACCCAGTACTTC

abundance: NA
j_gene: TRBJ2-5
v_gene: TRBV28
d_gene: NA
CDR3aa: CASSLGIGVQETQYF
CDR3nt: TGTGCCAGCAGCCTGGGGATCGGGGTTCAAGAGACCCAGTACTTC

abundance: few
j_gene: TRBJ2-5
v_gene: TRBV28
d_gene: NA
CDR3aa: CASSFHNGETQYF
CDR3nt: TGTGCCAGCAGTTTTCACAACGGAGAGACCCAGTACTTC

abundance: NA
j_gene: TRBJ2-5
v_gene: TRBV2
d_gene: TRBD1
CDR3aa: CASSRQGLQEAQYF
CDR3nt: TGTGCCAGCAGTAGACAGGGCCTCCAAGAGGCCCAGTACTTC

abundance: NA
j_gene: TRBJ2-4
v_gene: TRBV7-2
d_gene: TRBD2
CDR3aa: CASSLSGRGGDIQYF
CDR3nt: TGTGCCAGCAGCTTAAGCGGGAGAGGCGGGGACATTCAGTACTTC

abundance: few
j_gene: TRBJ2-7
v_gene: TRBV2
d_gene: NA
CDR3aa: CASTLGIYEQYF
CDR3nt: TGTGCCAGCACCTTAGGGATTTACGAGCAGTACTTC

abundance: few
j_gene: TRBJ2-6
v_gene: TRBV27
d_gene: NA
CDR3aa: CASTPLGANVLTF
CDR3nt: TGTGCCAGCACCCCCTTAGGGGCCAACGTCCTGACTTTC

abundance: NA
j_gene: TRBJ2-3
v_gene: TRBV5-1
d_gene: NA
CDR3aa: CASSLAEGSVTDTQYF
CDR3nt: TGCGCCAGCAGCTTGGCGGAGGGGAGTGTCACAGATACGCAGTATTTT

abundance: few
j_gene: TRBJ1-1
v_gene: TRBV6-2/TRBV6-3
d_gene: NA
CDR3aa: CASSSRVDRTEAFF
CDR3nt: TGTGCCAGCAGTTCGAGGGTGGATCGGACTGAAGCTTTCTTT